This TCR beta chain was sequenced for a study of siplizumab effects on memory and regulatory T cells (dated 2019 in TCRdb). Looking at the study overall: Across eight responder-stimulator pairs, mixed lymphocyte reactions were run in pairs, around 1 with siplizumab at 0.75 to 1 ug/mL and around 1 without drug. The study looked at the effect of siplizumab, an anti-CD2 antibody, on alloreactive T-cell subsets in allogeneic mixed lymphocyte reactions made from human PBMCs.

Library generation was performed with the immunoSEQ multiplex PCR assay. Each sample had 9 x 10^4 or so TCR templates assayed by the deep sequencing platform. Genomic DNA extracted from sorted T cells was used for TCRbeta CDR3 sequencing. The authors' pipeline ran thus. The R programming language was used for the clonal analysis of the TCRbeta CDR3 data. Comparing unstimulated samples against CFSE-low samples taken after the reaction was how alloreactive CD4+ and CD8+ clones were defined. Regulatory or non-regulatory origin of alloreactive CD4+ clones was assigned by matching sequences to the sorted unstimulated Treg and non-Treg repertoires. TCRdb retrieved this table from immuneACCESS and kept in-frame rearrangements only. Not all clones are present; in checked studies, unresolved V genes account for under half, and no reason is known for the remainder. D and trimming were read from the DNA, whereas the V and J calls and clone size are those reported in that table. The sample data list 3,000 to 3,500 clones, and roughly 57% of these were observed just once. Jointly, the top ten make up approximately 4.8% of the sample.

For this clone: The antigen this receptor binds is unknown. Base-call qualities are not available, and no considerably larger clone is one nucleotide away.

For approximately six days, cells in the mixed lymphocyte reaction were kept in coculture at 37 degrees C. Responder PBMCs were labelled with CFSE and stimulator PBMCs were labelled with Violet Dye, after which the responder and stimulator PBMCs were mixed at a 1:1 ratio. Sorted unstimulated T cells and proliferating T cells recovered from mixed lymphocyte reactions underwent TCRbeta CDR3 sequencing. Fresh whole blood from fewer than 11 HLA-typed healthy donors was used to isolate PBMCs. For TCR sequencing, responder T cells that had proliferated and were CFSE-low were FACS-sorted once the mixed lymphocyte reaction was over. Broad study findings and their caveats: Among mappable alloreactive CD4+ clones, an average Treg-derived fraction of about 70% was observed with siplizumab, compared with 25% to 30% in control reactions. Because sequences at frequencies below about 10^-5 were poorly captured, only a minor fraction of alloreactive clones could be mapped back to unstimulated subsets. Whether proliferating Tregs from siplizumab cultures were suppressive was not functionally confirmed. About 80-96% of proliferating CD4+ or CD8+ clones could not be given a naive or memory phenotype. Unstimulated naive T cells appeared to be more diverse than memory T cells, and naive cells seemed to make a substantial contribution to the alloresponse. The cumulative frequency of alloreactive sequences traceable to unstimulated CD4+ memory T cells was significantly reduced by siplizumab.

The CDR3 contains 15 residues, cysteine and phenylalanine counted. Only the CDR3 DNA stays, 45 bases, in frame from base 1. As encoded in the germline V gene (reference sequence), CDR1 is LNHDA while CDR2 is SQIVND. Trimming takes 0 bases off V and 10 bases off J; junction bases not matched to a gene: 8. This receptor was identified in a human donor in good health; the cells came from an allogeneic mixed lymphocyte reaction. The rearranged chain carries TRBV19 and TRBJ2-1, and TRBD2 aligns with 8 junction nucleotides. The sample taken for sequencing was CFSE-low (dividing) CD4+ T cells sorted from an allogeneic mixed lymphocyte reaction. In nucleotides, the sequence is TGTGCCAGTAGTATAGATCTAGCGGGCCTGTGGGAGCAGTTCTTC. Its translation reads: CASSIDLAGLWEQFF. Reference TRBV19 and TRBJ2-1 proteins supply the regions before and after the CDR3; the full variable domain is: DGGITQSPKYLFRKEGQNVTLSCEQNLNHDAMYWYRQDPGQGLRLIYYSQIVNDFQKGDIAEGYSVSREKKESFPLTVTSAQKNPTAFYLCASSIDLAGLWEQFFGPGTRLTVL.